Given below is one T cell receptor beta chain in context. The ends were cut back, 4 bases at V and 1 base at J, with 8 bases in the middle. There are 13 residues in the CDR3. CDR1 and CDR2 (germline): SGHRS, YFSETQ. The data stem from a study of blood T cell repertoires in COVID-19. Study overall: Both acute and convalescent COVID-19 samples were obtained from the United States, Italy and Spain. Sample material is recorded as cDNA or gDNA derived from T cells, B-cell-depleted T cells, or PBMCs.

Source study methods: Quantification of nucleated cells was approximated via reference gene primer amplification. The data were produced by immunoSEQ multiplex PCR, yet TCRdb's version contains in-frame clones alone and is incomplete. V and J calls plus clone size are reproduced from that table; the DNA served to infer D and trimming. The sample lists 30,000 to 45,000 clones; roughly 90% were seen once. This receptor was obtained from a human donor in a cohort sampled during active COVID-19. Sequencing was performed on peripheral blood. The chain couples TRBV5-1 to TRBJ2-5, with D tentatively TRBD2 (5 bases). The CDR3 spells CASSRAAQETQYF. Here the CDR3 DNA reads TGCGCCAGCAGCCGAGCGGCCCAAGAGACCCAGTACTTC.